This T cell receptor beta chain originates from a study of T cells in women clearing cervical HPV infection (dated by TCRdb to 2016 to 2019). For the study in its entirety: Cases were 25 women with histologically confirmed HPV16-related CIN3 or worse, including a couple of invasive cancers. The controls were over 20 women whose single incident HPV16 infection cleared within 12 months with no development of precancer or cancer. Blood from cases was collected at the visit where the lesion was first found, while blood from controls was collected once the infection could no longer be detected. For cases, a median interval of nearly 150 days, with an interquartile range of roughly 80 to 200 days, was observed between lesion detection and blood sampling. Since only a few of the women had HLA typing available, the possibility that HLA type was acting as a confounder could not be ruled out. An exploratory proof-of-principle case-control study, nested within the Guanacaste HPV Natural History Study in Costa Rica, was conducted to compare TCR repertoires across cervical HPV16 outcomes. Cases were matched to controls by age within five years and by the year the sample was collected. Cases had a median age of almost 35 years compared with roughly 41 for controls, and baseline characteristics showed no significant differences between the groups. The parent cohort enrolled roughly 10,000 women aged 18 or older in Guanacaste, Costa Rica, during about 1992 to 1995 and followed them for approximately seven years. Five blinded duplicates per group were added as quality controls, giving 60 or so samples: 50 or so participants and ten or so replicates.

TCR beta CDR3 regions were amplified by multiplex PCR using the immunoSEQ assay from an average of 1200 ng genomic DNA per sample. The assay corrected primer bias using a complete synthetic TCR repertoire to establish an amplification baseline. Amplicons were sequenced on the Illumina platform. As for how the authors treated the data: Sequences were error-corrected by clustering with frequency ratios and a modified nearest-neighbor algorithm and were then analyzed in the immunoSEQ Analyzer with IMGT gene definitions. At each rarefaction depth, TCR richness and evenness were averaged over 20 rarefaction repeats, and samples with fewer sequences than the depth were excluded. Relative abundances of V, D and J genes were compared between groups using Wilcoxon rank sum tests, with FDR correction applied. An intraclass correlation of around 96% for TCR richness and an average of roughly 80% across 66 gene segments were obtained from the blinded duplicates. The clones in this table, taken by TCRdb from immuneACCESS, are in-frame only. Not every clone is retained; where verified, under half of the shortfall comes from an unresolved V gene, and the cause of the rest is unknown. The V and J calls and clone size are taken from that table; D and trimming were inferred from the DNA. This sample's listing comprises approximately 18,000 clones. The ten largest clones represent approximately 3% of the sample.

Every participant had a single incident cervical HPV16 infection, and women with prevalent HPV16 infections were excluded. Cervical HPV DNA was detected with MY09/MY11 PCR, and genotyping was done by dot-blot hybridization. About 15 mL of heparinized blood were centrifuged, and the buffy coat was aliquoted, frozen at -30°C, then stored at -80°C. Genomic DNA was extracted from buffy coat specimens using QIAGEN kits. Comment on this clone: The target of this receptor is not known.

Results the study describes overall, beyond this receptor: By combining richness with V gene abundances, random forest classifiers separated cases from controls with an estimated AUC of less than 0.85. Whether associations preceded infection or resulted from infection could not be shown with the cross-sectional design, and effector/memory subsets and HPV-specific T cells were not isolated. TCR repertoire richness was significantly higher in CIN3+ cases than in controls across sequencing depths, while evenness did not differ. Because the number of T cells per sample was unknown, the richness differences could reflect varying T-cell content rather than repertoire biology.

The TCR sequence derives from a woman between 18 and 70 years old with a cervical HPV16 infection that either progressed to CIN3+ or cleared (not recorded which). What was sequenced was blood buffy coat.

Incomplete CDR3 DNA: TGCAGTGCTAGGGTAGTGGGGGGGAGTAATTCACCC. Translated, this is CSARVVGGSNSP. The complete CDR3 sequence is CSARVVGGSNSPLHF. This sequence uses TRBV20-1 and TRBJ1-6; matching of 5 bases hints at TRBD1 as the D gene. The read is 3 residues too short to cover the CDR3 end, so that end is filled in from the germline J gene. Taken from cysteine to phenylalanine, the CDR3 has 15 residues. The DNA has 36 bases, all within the CDR3, and is read from base 1. V loses 3 bases, J loses 6 bases, and the germline ends lie 15 bases apart. CDR1 and CDR2 (DFQATT, SNEGSKA) derive from the germline V gene (reference sequence).